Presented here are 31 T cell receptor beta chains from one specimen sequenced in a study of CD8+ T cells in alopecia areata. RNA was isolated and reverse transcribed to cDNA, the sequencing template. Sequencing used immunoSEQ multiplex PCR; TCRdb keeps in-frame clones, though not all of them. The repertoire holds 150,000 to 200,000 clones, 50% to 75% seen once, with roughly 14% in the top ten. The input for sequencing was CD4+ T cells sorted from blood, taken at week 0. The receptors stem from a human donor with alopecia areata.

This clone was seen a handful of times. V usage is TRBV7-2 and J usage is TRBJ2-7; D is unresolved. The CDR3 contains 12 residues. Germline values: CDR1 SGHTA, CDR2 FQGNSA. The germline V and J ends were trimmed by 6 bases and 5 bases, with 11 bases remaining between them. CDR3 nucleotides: TGTGCCAGCAGACTGGTTTCTAACGAGCAGTACTTC. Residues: CASRLVSNEQYF.

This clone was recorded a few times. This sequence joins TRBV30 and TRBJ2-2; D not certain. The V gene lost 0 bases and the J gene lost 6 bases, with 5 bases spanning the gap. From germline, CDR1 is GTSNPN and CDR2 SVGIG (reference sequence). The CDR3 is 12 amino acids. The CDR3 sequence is CAWSVISGELFF. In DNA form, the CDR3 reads TGTGCCTGGAGTGTCATTTCCGGGGAGCTGTTTTTT. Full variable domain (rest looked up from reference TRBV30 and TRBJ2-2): SQTIHQWPATLVQPVGSPLSLECTVEGTSNPNLYWYRQAAGRGLQLLFYSVGIGQISSEVPQNLSASRPQDRQFILSSKKLLLSDSGFYLCAWSVISGELFFGEGSRLTVL.

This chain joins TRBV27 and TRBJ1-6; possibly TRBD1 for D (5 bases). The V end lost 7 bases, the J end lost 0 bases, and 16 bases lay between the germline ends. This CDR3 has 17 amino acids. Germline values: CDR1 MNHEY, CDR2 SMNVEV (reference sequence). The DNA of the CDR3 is TGTGCCAGCACAGGGTTGGGGCCTAGCTCCTATAATTCACCCCTCCACTTT. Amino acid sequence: CASTGLGPSSYNSPLHF.

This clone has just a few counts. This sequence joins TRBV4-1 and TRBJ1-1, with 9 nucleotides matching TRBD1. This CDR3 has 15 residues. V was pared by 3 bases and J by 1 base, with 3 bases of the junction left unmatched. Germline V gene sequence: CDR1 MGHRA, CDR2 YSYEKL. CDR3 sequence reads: CASSQGQGPNTEAFF. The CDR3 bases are TGCGCCAGCAGCCAGGGACAGGGCCCGAACACTGAAGCTTTCTTT.

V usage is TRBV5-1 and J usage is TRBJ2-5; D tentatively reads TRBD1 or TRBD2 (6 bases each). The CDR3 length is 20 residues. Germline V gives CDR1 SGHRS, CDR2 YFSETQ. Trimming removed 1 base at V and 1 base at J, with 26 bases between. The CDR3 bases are TGCGCCAGCAGCTTGTCGGTTCTGGGGGGCCGAGCCAATTCCCAAGAGACCCAGTACTTC. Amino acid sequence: CASSLSVLGGRANSQETQYF.

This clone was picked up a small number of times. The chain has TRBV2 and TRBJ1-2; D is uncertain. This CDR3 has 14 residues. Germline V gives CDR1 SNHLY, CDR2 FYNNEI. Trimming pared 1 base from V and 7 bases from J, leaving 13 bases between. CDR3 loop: CASSEVRTQSGYTF. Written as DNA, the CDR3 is TGTGCCAGCAGTGAAGTAAGGACTCAGAGTGGCTACACCTTC.

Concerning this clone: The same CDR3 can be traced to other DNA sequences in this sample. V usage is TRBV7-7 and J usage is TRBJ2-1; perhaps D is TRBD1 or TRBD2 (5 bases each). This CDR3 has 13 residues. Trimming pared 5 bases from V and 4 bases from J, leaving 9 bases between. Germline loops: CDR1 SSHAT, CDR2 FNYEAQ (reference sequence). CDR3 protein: CASSKGTYNEQFF. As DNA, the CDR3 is TGTGCCAGCAGCAAGGGGACGTACAATGAGCAGTTCTTC.

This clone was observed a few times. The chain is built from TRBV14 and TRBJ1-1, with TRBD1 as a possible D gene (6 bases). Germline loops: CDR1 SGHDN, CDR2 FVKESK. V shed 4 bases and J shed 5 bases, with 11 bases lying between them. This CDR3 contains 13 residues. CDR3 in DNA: TGTGCCAGCAGCCCCCGAACAGGGACTGAAGCTTTCTTT. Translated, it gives CASSPRTGTEAFF.

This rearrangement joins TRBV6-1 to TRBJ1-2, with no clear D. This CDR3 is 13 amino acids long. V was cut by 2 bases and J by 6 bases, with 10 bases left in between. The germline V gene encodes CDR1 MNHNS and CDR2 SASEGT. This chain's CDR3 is CASSELGNNGYTF. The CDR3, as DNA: TGTGCCAGCAGTGAATTGGGGAATAATGGCTACACCTTC.

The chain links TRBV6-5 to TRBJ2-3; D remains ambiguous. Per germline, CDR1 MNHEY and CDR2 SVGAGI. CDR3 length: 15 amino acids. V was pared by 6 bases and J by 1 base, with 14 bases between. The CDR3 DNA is TGTGCCAGCAGACGCCGCACCCAGGGCACAGATACGCAGTATTTT. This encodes CASRRRTQGTDTQYF.

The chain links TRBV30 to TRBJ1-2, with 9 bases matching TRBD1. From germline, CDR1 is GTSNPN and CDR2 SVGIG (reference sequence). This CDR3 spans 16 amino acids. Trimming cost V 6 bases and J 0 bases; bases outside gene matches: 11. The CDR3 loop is CACEQGASLANYGYTF. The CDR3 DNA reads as TGTGCCTGTGAACAGGGGGCCTCATTAGCTAACTATGGCTACACCTTC.

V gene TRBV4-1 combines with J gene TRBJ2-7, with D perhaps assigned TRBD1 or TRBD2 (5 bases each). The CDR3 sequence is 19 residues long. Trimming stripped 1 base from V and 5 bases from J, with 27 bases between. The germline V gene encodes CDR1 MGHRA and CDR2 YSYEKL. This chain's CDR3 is CASSQGLDIQVPGTNEQYF. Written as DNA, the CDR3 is TGCGCCAGCAGCCAAGGTCTAGATATACAGGTACCCGGGACCAACGAGCAGTACTTC.

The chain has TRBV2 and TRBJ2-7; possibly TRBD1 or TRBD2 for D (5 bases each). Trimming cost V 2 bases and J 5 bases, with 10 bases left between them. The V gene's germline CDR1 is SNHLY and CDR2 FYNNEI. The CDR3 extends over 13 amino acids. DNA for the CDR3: TGTGCCAGCAGTGAAATAGGGACCAACGAGCAGTACTTC. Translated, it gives CASSEIGTNEQYF.

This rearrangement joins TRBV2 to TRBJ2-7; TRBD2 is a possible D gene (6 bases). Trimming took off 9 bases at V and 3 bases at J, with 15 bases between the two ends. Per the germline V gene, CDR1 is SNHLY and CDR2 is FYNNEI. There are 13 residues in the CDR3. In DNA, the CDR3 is TGTGCCAGTCGGATGGGGGGTTTCTACGAGCAGTACTTC. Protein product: CASRMGGFYEQYF.

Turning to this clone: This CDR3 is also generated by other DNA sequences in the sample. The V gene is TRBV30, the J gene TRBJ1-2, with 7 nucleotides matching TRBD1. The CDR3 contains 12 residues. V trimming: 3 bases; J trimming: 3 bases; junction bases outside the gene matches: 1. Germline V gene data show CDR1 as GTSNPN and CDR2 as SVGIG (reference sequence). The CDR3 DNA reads TGTGCCTGGAGCAGGGGGGACTATGGCTACACCTTC. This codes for CAWSRGDYGYTF.

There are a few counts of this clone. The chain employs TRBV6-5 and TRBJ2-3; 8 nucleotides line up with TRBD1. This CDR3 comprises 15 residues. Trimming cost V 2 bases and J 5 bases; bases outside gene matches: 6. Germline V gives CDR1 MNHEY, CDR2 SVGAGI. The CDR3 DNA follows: TGTGCCAGCAGTTACGTAGGACAGGGTCGAGATACGCAGTATTTT. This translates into CASSYVGQGRDTQYF.

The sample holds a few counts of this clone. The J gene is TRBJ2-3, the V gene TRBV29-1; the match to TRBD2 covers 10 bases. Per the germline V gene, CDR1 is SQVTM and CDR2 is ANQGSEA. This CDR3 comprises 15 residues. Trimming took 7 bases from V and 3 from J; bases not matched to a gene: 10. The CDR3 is CSGGNPSGGTDTQYF. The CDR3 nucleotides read TGCAGCGGAGGGAACCCTAGCGGGGGAACAGATACGCAGTATTTT.

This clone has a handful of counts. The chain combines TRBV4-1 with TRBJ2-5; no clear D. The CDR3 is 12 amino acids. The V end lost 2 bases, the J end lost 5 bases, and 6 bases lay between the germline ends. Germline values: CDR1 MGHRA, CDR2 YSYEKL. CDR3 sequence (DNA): TGCGCCAGCAGCCAAAACCGGGAGACCCAGTACTTC. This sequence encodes CASSQNRETQYF.

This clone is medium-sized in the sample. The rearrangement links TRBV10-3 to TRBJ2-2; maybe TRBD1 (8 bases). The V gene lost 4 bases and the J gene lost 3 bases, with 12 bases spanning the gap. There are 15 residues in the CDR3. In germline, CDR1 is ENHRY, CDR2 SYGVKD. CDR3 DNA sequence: TGTGCCATCAGTGGGACAGGGAGGGACACCGGGGAGCTGTTTTTT. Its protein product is CAISGTGRDTGELFF.

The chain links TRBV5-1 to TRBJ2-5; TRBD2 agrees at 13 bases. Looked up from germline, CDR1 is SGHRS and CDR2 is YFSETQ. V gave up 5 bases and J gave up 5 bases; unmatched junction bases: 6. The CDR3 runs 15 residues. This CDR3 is CASSVTSGGSETQYF. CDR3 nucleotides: TGCGCCAGCAGTGTGACTAGCGGGGGGAGCGAGACCCAGTACTTC.

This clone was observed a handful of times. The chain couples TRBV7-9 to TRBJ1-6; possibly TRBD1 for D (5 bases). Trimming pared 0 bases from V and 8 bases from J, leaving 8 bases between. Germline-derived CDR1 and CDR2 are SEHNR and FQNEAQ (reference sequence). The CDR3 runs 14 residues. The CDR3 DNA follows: TGTGCCAGCAGCTTAGCAGGGGTAGATTCACCCCTCCACTTT. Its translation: CASSLAGVDSPLHF.

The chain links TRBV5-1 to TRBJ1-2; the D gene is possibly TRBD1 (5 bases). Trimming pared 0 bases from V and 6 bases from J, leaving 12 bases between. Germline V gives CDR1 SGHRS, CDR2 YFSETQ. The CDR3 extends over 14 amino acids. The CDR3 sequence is CASSLEGRDHGYTF. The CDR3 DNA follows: TGCGCCAGCAGCTTGGAGGGCAGGGACCATGGCTACACCTTC.

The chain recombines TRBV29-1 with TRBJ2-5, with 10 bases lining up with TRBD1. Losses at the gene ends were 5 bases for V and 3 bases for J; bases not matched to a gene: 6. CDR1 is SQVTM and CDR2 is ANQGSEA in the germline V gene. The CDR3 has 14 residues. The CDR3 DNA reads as TGCAGCGTTAGTCCCGGGACAGGGGAAGAGACCCAGTACTTC. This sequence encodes CSVSPGTGEETQYF.

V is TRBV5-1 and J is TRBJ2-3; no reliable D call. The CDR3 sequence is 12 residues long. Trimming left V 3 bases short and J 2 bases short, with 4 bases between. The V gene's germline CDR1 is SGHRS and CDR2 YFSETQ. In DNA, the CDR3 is TGCGCCAGCAGCTCCTTCACAGATACGCAGTATTTT. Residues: CASSSFTDTQYF.

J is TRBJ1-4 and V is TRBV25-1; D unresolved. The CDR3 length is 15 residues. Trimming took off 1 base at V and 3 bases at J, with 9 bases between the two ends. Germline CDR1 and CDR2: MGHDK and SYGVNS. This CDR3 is CASSELGTSNEKLFF. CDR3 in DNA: TGTGCCAGCAGTGAATTAGGCACTTCTAATGAAAAACTGTTTTTT.

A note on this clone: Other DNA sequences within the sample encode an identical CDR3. The CDR3 DNA reads TGCGCCAGCAGCTTGGAGTCGGGCTCTGGGGCCAACGTCCTGACTTTC. Protein sequence: CASSLESGSGANVLTF. This chain joins TRBV5-1 and TRBJ2-6; D not certain. Trimming stripped 0 bases from V and 0 bases from J, with 7 bases between. The length of the CDR3 is 16 residues. Germline V gene sequence: CDR1 SGHRS, CDR2 YFSETQ.

The CDR3 DNA is TGCGCCAGCAGCCAAGGGACGGACCAAGAGACCCAGTACTTC. The encoded protein is CASSQGTDQETQYF. This chain joins TRBV4-1 and TRBJ2-5; D gene uncertain. Germline lookup yields CDR1 MGHRA and CDR2 YSYEKL. The germline V and J ends were trimmed by 1 base and 0 bases, with 6 bases remaining between them. This CDR3 contains 14 residues.

The CDR3 nucleotides are TGTGCCAGCAGTGAACCCGTCGGACTCACAGATACGCAGTATTTT. It yields the protein CASSEPVGLTDTQYF. V usage is TRBV2 and J usage is TRBJ2-3; tentative D call: TRBD2 (5 bases). Germline CDR1 is SNHLY and CDR2 is FYNNEI. The CDR3 is 15 amino acids. Trimming removed 2 bases from V and 2 bases from J, with 11 bases in between.

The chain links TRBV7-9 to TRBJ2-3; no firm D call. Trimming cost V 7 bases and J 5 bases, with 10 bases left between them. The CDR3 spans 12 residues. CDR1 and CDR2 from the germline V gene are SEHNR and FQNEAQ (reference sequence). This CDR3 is CASNPDGDTQYF. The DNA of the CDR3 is TGTGCCAGCAACCCGGACGGAGATACGCAGTATTTT.

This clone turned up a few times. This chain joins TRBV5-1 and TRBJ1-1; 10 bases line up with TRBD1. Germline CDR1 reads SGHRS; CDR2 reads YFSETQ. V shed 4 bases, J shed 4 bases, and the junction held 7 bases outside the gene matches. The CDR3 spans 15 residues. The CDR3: CASSPRTGGITEAFF. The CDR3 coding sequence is TGCGCCAGCAGCCCCCGGACAGGGGGAATCACTGAAGCTTTCTTT.

The CDR3 is CACRGRNYGYTF. CDR3 DNA sequence: TGTGCCTGCAGGGGGAGGAACTATGGCTACACCTTC. The chain carries TRBV30 and TRBJ1-2, with 7 bases aligning to TRBD1. This CDR3 region has 12 residues. Per germline, CDR1 GTSNPN and CDR2 SVGIG (reference sequence). The ends lost 6 bases at V and 2 bases at J; junction bases unmatched: 3. Variable domain in full (rest from reference TRBV30 and TRBJ1-2): SQTIHQWPATLVQPVGSPLSLECTVEGTSNPNLYWYRQAAGRGLQLLFYSVGIGQISSEVPQNLSASRPQDRQFILSSKKLLLSDSGFYLCACRGRNYGYTFGSGTRLTVV.